This record looks at one T cell receptor (beta chain) sequence and its context. The antigen is unknown. Trimming took 5 bases from V and 5 from J, leaving 9 bases between them. Germline values: CDR1 SEHNR, CDR2 FQNEAQ (reference sequence). The CDR3 has 12 amino acids. The record originates from a study of cytomegalovirus exposure and HLA in healthy donors. Study-level findings and limits: CMV serostatus alone was available as immune exposure information.

PCR amplification relied on 60 Vbeta primers (plus 13 Jbeta primers). TCRdb keeps only in-frame clones here, not all; method: immunoSEQ multiplex PCR. Here the sample spans approximately 120,000 clones, about four fifths being singletons. Sequencing was carried out using PBMCs. This clonotype originated in a woman under 40 in good health and CMV-seronegative. The V call is TRBV7-9, the J call TRBJ2-5; the D gene is possibly TRBD1 (5 bases). CDR3 sequence: CASSANRETQYF. DNA for the CDR3: TGTGCCAGCAGCGCGAACAGGGAGACCCAGTACTTC.